This T cell receptor beta chain is drawn from a study of CD8 T cells in ankylosing spondylitis. Whole-study results and caveats: Clones that were linked to disease were CD8+ and were relatively rare in peripheral blood. Within ankylosing spondylitis blood, a TCR beta motif made up of several highly homologous variants appeared to be characteristic.

CDR1 is SQVTM, CDR2 ANQGSEA, per germline. The CDR3 sequence is 14 residues long. The germline V and J ends were trimmed by 0 bases and 8 bases, with 14 bases remaining between them. Library preparation for TCR beta used quantitative 5'-RACE with molecular barcodes. MiXCR, applied by TCRdb to the 5' RACE reads, yields one record per CDR3 protein. The table shows tens of thousands of distinct CDR3 sequences, with about 27% occurring only once. A word on this clonotype: Antigen unknown.

This sequence originates from a male donor with ankylosing spondylitis or in good health (not recorded which). The chain is built from TRBV29-1 and TRBJ2-4; no clear D gene. The sample comprised blood, either unsorted or a sorted T cell fraction (not recorded which). CDR3 loop: CSVEESGTGHIQYF. Written as DNA, the CDR3 is TGCAGCGTTGAAGAGAGTGGTACCGGGCACATTCAGTACTTC.